The present T cell receptor (beta chain) was sequenced within a study of OX40 agonist ivuxolimab in advanced cancers. Study-wide results and caveats: Partial responders at 0.1-3.0 mg/kg showed near-lowest clonal expansion. CD8+ T cells averaged more expanded clones than CD4+. At doses 0.1 to 3.0 mg/kg, CD4+ and CD8+ clones expanded.

TCRdb keeps only in-frame clones here, not all; method: immunoSEQ multiplex PCR. The sample records approximately 77,000 clones, around 94% being singletons. Note on this clone: Its matching antigen is unknown.

Individuals having autoimmune disease history or systemic immunosuppression were not enrolled. The sample consisted of CD4+ or CD8+ T cells sorted from blood, taken in a trial of the OX40 agonist ivuxolimab. This clonotype was obtained from an adult with an advanced solid tumor such as melanoma, head and neck, liver or kidney cancer.

The CDR3 protein is CASSVGDSGRETQYF. Written as DNA, the CDR3 is TGTGCCAGCAGCGTAGGGGATAGCGGGAGAGAGACCCAGTACTTC. V is TRBV9 and J is TRBJ2-5; 9 nucleotides line up with TRBD2. The CDR3 runs to 15 residues. In germline, CDR1 is SGDLS, CDR2 YYNGEE. V was pared by 0 bases and J by 4 bases, with 4 bases of the junction left unmatched.